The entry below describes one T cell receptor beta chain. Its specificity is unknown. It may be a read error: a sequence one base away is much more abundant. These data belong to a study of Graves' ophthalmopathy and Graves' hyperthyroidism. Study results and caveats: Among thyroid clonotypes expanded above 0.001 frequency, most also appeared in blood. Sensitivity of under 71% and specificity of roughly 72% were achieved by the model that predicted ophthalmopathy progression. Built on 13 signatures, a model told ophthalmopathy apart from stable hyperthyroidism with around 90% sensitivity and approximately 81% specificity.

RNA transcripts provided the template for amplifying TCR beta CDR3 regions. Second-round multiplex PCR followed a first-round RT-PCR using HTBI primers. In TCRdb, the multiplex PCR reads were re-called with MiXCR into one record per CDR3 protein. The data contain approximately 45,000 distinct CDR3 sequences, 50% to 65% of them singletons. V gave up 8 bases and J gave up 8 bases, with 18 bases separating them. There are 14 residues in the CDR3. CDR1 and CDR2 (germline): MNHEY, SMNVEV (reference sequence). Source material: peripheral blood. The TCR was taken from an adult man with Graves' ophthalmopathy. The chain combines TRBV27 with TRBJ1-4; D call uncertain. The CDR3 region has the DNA TGTGCCAGCGGCCCGGAGCGTCAAGGGGAAAAACTGTTTTTT. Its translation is CASGPERQGEKLFF.